These T cell receptor beta chains were read from a single sample in a study of blood T cell repertoires in COVID-19. Method: immunoSEQ multiplex PCR; TCRdb's copy keeps in-frame clones and lacks some. The sample has more than 35,000 clones; more than 75% are singletons. Sequencing used peripheral blood. The receptors shown here come from a human donor in a cohort sampled during active COVID-19. The CDR3 runs from the conserved cysteine through the conserved F or W. D genes are given only for firm matches. The size entry is marked missing in some rows and otherwise reads once, few, many or a size class.

J	D	size	V	CDR3	DNA
TRBJ2-1	TRBD1	NA	TRBV28	CASSKTGSRVYNEQFF	TGTGCCAGCAGCAAGACAGGGAGCCGCGTTTACAATGAGCAGTTCTTC
TRBJ2-3	TRBD2	NA	TRBV10-1	CASSESAGEADTQYF	TGCGCCAGCAGTGAGTCGGCGGGAGAGGCAGATACGCAGTATTTT
TRBJ1-2	NA	NA	TRBV27	CASSFSPGIYGYTF	TGTGCCAGCAGTTTTTCCCCAGGGATCTATGGCTACACCTTC
TRBJ1-1	NA	once	TRBV28	CASSLGGNTEAFF	TGTGCCAGCAGTTTAGGAGGGAACACTGAAGCTTTCTTT
TRBJ2-1	TRBD2	NA	TRBV6-1	CASSGTTLAREAYNEQFF	TGTGCCAGCAGTGGAACCACACTAGCTCGGGAGGCCTACAATGAGCAGTTCTTC
TRBJ2-7	NA	NA	TRBV5-4	CASSLKQSTYEQYF	TGTGCCAGCAGCTTAAAACAGTCGACCTACGAGCAGTACTTC
TRBJ2-5	NA	NA	TRBV27	CASSLSGRETQYF	TGTGCCAGCAGTTTATCGGGGCGGGAGACCCAGTACTTC
TRBJ1-3	TRBD1	once	TRBV28	CASRGGQGISGNTIYF	TGTGCCAGCAGGGGTGGACAGGGGATCTCTGGAAACACCATATATTTT
TRBJ2-6	NA	few	TRBV28	CASKNSRDPFSVLTF	TGTGCCAGCAAAAACAGCAGGGATCCGTTCAGCGTCCTGACTTTC
TRBJ1-1	TRBD1	NA	TRBV9	CASSATGGTEAFF	TGTGCCAGCAGCGCGACAGGGGGCACTGAAGCTTTCTTT
TRBJ2-4	TRBD1	NA	TRBV4-1	CASSQDGQGWYF	TGCGCCAGCAGCCAAGACGGACAGGGATGGTACTTC
TRBJ2-3	TRBD2	NA	TRBV11-3	CASSPRAGAWDTQYF	TGTGCCAGCAGCCCGAGAGCGGGGGCCTGGGATACGCAGTATTTT
TRBJ2-7	TRBD1	NA	TRBV6-1	CASSDARTGGFVGEQYF	TGTGCCAGCAGTGACGCGCGGACAGGGGGCTTTGTGGGTGAGCAGTACTTC
TRBJ2-2	NA	few	TRBV6-2/TRBV6-3	CASSLAGQNTGELFF	TGTGCCAGCAGTTTGGCGGGGCAGAACACCGGGGAGCTGTTTTTT
TRBJ1-2	TRBD1	NA	TRBV14	CASSQPTGLGGYTF	TGTGCCAGCAGCCAACCGACAGGGCTCGGAGGCTACACCTTC
TRBJ2-2	TRBD1	NA	TRBV19	CASSIGQVNTGELFF	TGTGCCAGTAGTATCGGACAGGTCAACACCGGGGAGCTGTTTTTT
TRBJ1-3	TRBD1	few	TRBV18	CASSQRTGMDSGNTIYF	TGTGCCAGCTCACAACGGACAGGGATGGATTCTGGAAACACCATATATTTT
TRBJ1-1	NA	NA	TRBV2	CASSVGENTEAFF	TGTGCCAGCAGTGTCGGGGAGAACACTGAAGCTTTCTTT
TRBJ1-5	NA	NA	TRBV28	CASSMAGGSNQPQHF	TGTGCCAGCAGTATGGCCGGCGGGAGCAATCAGCCCCAGCATTTT
TRBJ1-4	NA	NA	TRBV2	CASSLTGGLTNEKLFF	TGTGCCAGCAGCCTTACGGGAGGCCTTACTAATGAAAAACTGTTTTTT
TRBJ2-2	NA	NA	TRBV9	CASSVVTGPTGELFF	TGTGCCAGCAGCGTAGTTACAGGGCCCACCGGGGAGCTGTTTTTT
TRBJ2-3	TRBD2	once	TRBV11-2	CASSLFGRETDTQYF	TGTGCCAGCAGCTTATTCGGGAGGGAAACAGATACGCAGTATTTT
TRBJ2-1	TRBD1	NA	TRBV5-1	CASSEQPGQGNEQFF	TGCGCCAGCAGCGAACAGCCGGGACAGGGAAATGAGCAGTTCTTC
TRBJ1-2	NA	NA	TRBV30	CAWRRGGYTF	TGTGCCTGGAGGCGGGGTGGCTACACCTTC
TRBJ2-5	NA	NA	TRBV18	CASSPIFAAGEYQVETQYF	TGTGCCAGCTCACCAATTTTCGCTGCAGGGGAGTATCAAGTCGAGACCCAGTACTTC
TRBJ2-3	TRBD2	NA	TRBV9	CASSVGTSTDTQYF	TGTGCCAGCAGCGTCGGGACTAGTACAGATACGCAGTATTTT
TRBJ2-5	NA	few	TRBV7-9	CAGLEEGLDIETQYF	TGTGCCGGGTTAGAGGAGGGCCTCGACATTGAGACCCAGTACTTC
TRBJ1-5	NA	NA	TRBV29-1	CSVAVSGRDQPQHF	TGCAGCGTTGCAGTCTCAGGGAGGGATCAGCCCCAGCATTTT
TRBJ1-2	TRBD1	once	TRBV3-1/TRBV3-2	CASSQDRTGGYTF	TGTGCCAGCAGCCAAGACCGGACAGGGGGCTACACCTTC
TRBJ2-6	NA	NA	TRBV7-9	CASSISGVGANVLTF	TGTGCCAGCAGCATATCAGGGGTAGGGGCTAACGTCCTGACTTTC
TRBJ2-6	TRBD2	NA	TRBV5-4	CASSHPGGGLNSGANVLTF	TGTGCCAGCAGCCACCCCGGGGGAGGGTTGAACTCTGGGGCCAACGTCCTGACTTTC
TRBJ1-5	NA	few	TRBV19	CASSGGLSNQPQHF	TGTGCCAGTTCGGGAGGGTTAAGCAATCAGCCCCAGCATTTT
TRBJ1-6	TRBD1	NA	TRBV11-3	CASSLGDRVDDSPLHF	TGTGCCAGCAGCCTAGGGGACAGGGTAGATGATTCACCCCTCCACTTT
TRBJ1-3	NA	NA	TRBV19	CAVGGGGNTIYF	TGTGCCGTTGGAGGAGGGGGAAACACCATATATTTT
TRBJ1-5	TRBD1	few	TRBV5-6	CASSMTGARQPQHF	TGTGCCAGCAGCATGACAGGGGCAAGGCAGCCCCAGCATTTT
TRBJ2-7	TRBD1	NA	TRBV11-2	CASSLDRGRIYEQYF	TGTGCCAGCAGCCTCGACAGGGGGCGGATCTACGAGCAGTACTTC
TRBJ2-7	NA	once	TRBV6-5	CASSSHRYSYEQYF	TGTGCCAGCAGTTCTCACAGGTACTCCTACGAGCAGTACTTC
TRBJ2-1	TRBD1	NA	TRBV27	CASSFTGQGTYNEQFF	TGTGCCAGCAGTTTCACCGGACAGGGGACCTACAATGAGCAGTTCTTC
TRBJ1-1	NA	NA	TRBV7-9	CASSLEVVNTEAFF	TGTGCCAGCAGCTTAGAAGTAGTGAACACTGAAGCTTTCTTT
TRBJ2-1	TRBD2	NA	TRBV5-6	CASSLGGGRAYNEQFF	TGTGCCAGCAGCTTGGGTGGCGGGAGGGCCTACAATGAGCAGTTCTTC
TRBJ2-5	TRBD1	NA	TRBV5-1	CASSGGTVKETQYF	TGCGCCAGCAGCGGTGGGACAGTGAAAGAGACCCAGTACTTC
TRBJ2-6	NA	NA	TRBV9	CASSPRGWDSGANVLTF	TGTGCCAGCAGCCCGCGGGGATGGGACTCGGGGGCCAACGTCCTGACTTTC
TRBJ2-7	NA	once	TRBV7-9	CASSFGSGVGPEQYF	TGTGCCAGCAGCTTCGGATCAGGGGTTGGTCCAGAGCAGTACTTC
TRBJ2-3	NA	NA	TRBV27	CASSPRRGYTDTQYF	TGTGCCAGCAGTCCTCGAAGGGGGTACACAGATACGCAGTATTTT
TRBJ2-7	NA	NA	TRBV14	CASSLGGTYEQYF	TGTGCCAGCAGCCTCGGGGGGACATACGAGCAGTACTTC
TRBJ2-7	NA	NA	TRBV30	CAWNFGQAYEQYF	TGTGCCTGGAATTTTGGACAAGCCTACGAGCAGTACTTC
TRBJ2-1	TRBD1	NA	TRBV7-2	CASSQQQGTNNEQFF	TGTGCCAGCAGCCAACAACAGGGGACCAACAATGAGCAGTTCTTC
TRBJ2-3	NA	NA	TRBV2	CASSYSTDTQYF	TGTGCCAGCAGTTACTCAACAGATACGCAGTATTTT
TRBJ2-7	TRBD1	NA	TRBV19	CASSFGTGDYEQYF	TGTGCCAGTAGTTTCGGGACAGGAGACTACGAGCAGTACTTC
TRBJ1-5	NA	NA	TRBV20-1	CSASGLLNQPQHF	TGCAGTGCTAGTGGGCTGCTGAATCAGCCCCAGCATTTT
TRBJ2-7	TRBD2	NA	TRBV10-1	CASSASSYMGTSGYEQYF	TGCGCCAGCAGTGCGTCGTCTTATATGGGGACTAGCGGCTACGAGCAGTACTTC
TRBJ2-1	NA	NA	TRBV5-1	CASSLEIGSSRNEQFF	TGCGCCAGCAGCTTGGAGATCGGGAGTAGTCGGAATGAGCAGTTCTTC
TRBJ1-1	NA	NA	TRBV5-3	CARSLWDTTEAFF	TGTGCCAGAAGCTTGTGGGACACCACTGAAGCTTTCTTT
TRBJ2-3	TRBD2	NA	TRBV30	CAWSVLRLAGGTDTQYF	TGTGCCTGGAGTGTACTCCGACTAGCGGGAGGCACAGATACGCAGTATTTT
TRBJ1-2	TRBD1	NA	TRBV19	CASTPDRVGGYTF	TGTGCCAGTACCCCCGACAGGGTAGGTGGCTACACCTTC